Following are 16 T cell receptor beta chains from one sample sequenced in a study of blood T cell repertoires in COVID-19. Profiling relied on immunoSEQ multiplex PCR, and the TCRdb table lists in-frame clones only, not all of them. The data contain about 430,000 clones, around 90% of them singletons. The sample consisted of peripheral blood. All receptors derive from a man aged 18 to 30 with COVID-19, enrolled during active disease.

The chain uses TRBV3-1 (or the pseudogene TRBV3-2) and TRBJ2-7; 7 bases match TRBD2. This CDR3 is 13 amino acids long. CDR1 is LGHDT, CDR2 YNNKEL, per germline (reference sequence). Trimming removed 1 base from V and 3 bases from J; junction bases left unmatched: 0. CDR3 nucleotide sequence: TGTGCCAGCAGCCAAGCGGGAGGCTACGAGCAGTACTTC. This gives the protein CASSQAGGYEQYF.

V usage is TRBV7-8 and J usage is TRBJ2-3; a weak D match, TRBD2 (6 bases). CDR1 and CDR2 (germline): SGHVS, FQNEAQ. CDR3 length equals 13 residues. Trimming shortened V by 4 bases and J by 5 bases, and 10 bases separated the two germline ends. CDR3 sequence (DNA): TGTGCCAGCAGCTGGCGACTAGAAGATACGCAGTATTTT. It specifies CASSWRLEDTQYF.

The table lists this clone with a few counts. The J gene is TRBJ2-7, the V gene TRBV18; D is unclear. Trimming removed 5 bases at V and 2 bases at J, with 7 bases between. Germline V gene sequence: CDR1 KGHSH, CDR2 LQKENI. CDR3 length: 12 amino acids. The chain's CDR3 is CASSINTYEQYF. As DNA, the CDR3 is TGTGCCAGCTCAATAAATACCTACGAGCAGTACTTC.

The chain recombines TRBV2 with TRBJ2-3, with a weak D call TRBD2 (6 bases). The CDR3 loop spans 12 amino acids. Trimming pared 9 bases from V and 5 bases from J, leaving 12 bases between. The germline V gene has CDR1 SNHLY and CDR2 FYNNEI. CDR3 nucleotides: TGTGCCAGTCGGAGGGATGGAGATACGCAGTATTTT. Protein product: CASRRDGDTQYF.

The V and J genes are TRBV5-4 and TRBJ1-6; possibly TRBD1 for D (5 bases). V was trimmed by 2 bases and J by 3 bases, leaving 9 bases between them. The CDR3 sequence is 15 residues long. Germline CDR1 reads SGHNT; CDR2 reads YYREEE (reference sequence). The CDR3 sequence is CASSFDQGYNSPLHF. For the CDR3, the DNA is TGTGCCAGCAGCTTTGACCAGGGCTATAATTCACCCCTCCACTTT. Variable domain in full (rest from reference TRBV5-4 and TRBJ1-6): ETGVTQSPTHLIKTRGQQVTLRCSSQSGHNTVSWYQQALGQGPQFIFQYYREEENGRGNFPPRFSGLQFPNYSSELNVNALELDDSALYLCASSFDQGYNSPLHFGNGTRLTVT.

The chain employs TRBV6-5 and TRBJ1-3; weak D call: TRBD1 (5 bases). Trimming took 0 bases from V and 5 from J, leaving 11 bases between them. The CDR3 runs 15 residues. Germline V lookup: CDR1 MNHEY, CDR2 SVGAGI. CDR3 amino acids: CASSYSGRGRNTIYF. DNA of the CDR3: TGTGCCAGCAGTTACTCGGGGAGGGGCAGAAACACCATATATTTT.

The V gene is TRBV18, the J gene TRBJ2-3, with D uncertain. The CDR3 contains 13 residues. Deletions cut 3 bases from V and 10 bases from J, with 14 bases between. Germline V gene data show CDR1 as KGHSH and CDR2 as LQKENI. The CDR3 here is CASSPGAKSAQYF. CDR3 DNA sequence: TGTGCCAGCTCACCGGGCGCGAAGTCGGCGCAGTATTTT.

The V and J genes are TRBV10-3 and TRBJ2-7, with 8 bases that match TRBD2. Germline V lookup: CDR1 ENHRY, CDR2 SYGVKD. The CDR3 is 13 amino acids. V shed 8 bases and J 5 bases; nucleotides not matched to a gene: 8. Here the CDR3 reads CAIQRGLTDEQYF. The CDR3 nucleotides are TGTGCCATCCAGCGGGGGCTCACCGACGAGCAGTACTTC.

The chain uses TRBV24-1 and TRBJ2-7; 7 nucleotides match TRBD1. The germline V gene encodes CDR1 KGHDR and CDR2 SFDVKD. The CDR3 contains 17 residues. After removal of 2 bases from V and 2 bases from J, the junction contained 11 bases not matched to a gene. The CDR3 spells CATSDSTGTALPYEQYF. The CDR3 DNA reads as TGTGCCACCAGTGATTCGACTGGGACAGCATTACCCTACGAGCAGTACTTC.

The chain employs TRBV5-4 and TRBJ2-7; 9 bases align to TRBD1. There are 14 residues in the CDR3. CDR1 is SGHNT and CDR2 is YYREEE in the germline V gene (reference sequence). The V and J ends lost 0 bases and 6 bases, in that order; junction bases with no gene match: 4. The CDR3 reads CASSLGQGEGEQYF. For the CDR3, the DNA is TGTGCCAGCAGCTTGGGACAGGGGGAAGGCGAGCAGTACTTC.

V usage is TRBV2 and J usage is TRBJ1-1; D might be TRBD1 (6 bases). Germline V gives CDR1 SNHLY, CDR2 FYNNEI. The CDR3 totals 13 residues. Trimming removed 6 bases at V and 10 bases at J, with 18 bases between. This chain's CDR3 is CASSQQGSPGAFF. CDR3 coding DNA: TGTGCCAGCAGCCAACAGGGTAGTCCGGGAGCTTTCTTT.

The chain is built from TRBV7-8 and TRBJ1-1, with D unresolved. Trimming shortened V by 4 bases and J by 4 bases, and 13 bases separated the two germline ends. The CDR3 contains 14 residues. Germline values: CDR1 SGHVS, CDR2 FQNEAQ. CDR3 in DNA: TGTGCCAGCAGCTACTCGGACCGGGGCACTGAAGCTTTCTTT. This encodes CASSYSDRGTEAFF.

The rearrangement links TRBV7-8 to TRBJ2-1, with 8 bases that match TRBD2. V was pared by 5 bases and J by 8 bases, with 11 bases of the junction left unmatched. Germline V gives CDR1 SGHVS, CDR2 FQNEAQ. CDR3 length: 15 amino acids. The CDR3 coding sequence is TGTGCCAGCAGCCGCGGGGGGCCGGTAGCCTATGAGCAGTTCTTC. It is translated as CASSRGGPVAYEQFF.

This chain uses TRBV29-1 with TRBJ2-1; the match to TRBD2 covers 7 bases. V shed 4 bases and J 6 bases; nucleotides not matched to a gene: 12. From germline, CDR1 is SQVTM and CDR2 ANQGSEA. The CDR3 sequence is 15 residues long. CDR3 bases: TGCAGCGTTGCCCCCCTAGCGGTAGCGGGCAATGAGCAGTTCTTC. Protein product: CSVAPLAVAGNEQFF.

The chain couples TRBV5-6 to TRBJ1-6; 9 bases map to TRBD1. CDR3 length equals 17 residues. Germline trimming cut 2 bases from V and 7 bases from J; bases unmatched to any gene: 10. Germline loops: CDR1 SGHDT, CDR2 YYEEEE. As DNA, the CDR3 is TGTGCCAGCAGCTTTCTTCTTCCTGGGACAGGGAATTCACCCCTCCACTTT. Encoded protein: CASSFLLPGTGNSPLHF.

In DNA, the CDR3 is TGTGCCACCAGTGATTTTATGACAGGGAACACCGGGGAGCTGTTTTTT. Translating it yields CATSDFMTGNTGELFF. The genes are TRBV24-1 and TRBJ2-2; D possibly corresponds to TRBD1 (6 bases). In germline, CDR1 is KGHDR, CDR2 SFDVKD. V lost 1 base, J lost 1 base, and 9 bases lay in between. This CDR3 spans 16 amino acids.